The clone carrying this T cell receptor beta chain was seen repeatedly, ten times or more. Its antigen remains unknown. V dropped 1 base and J dropped 1 base, with 8 bases sitting between them. The germline CDR1 and CDR2 sequences are LGHDT and YNNKEL (reference sequence). CDR3 size: 15 residues. cDNA molecules, individually, were tagged with unique molecular identifiers. TCRdb ran MiXCR on the 5' RACE reads and lists one entry per CDR3 protein. The sample has 75,000 to 100,000 distinct CDR3 sequences, approximately 16% seen once; the top ten hold roughly 1.3%. This entry comes from a study of early T cells in non-severe SARS-CoV-2 infection. Study-wide results and caveats: Reliance on VDJdb matching favored anti-spike CD8 responses; private and CD4 specificities were missed.

The clonotype comes from an adult who was a healthcare worker with PCR-confirmed SARS-CoV-2 infection or an uninfected control (not recorded which). The specimen sequenced was whole blood. The V and J genes are TRBV3-1 and TRBJ2-1, with D uncertain. The DNA of the CDR3 is TGTGCCAGCAGCCAAGTAGGCTATTCCTACAATGAGCAGTTCTTC. As protein: CASSQVGYSYNEQFF.